The 11 T cell receptor beta chains below were found in one sample sequenced in a study of identical twins. TCRdb called the 5' RACE reads again in MiXCR, with one record for every CDR3 protein. The sample carries fewer than 500,000 distinct CDR3 sequences, 20% to 25% recorded once. A further study also used this sample, focusing on T cells expressing NK-cell markers.

Sequenced sample: CD4+ T cells sorted from blood. These receptors were obtained from a woman aged 18-30 years in good health.

This clonotype has just a few counts. The rearrangement uses TRBV4-3 and TRBJ2-2; 9 bases are a match to TRBD2. Germline trimming cut 6 bases from V and 7 bases from J; bases unmatched to any gene: 3. There are 13 residues in the CDR3. Per the germline V gene, CDR1 is LGHNA and CDR2 is YSLEER. CDR3 coding DNA: TGCGCCAGCAGTAGCGGGAGCGGCGGGGAGCTGTTTTTT. This codes for CASSSGSGGELFF.

The sample holds many counts of this clonotype. The J gene is TRBJ2-2, the V gene TRBV6-1, with 7 nucleotides matching TRBD2. V was clipped by 6 bases and J by 3 bases; unmatched bases: 7. Germline assignment: CDR1 MNHNS and CDR2 SASEGT. This CDR3 contains 15 residues. The CDR3 DNA reads as TGTGCCAGCAGATCTGGCGGGAGATACACCGGGGAGCTGTTTTTT. Amino acid sequence: CASRSGGRYTGELFF.

Only a few counts were recorded for this clonotype. The chain recombines TRBV11-2 with TRBJ2-3, with D perhaps TRBD2 (6 bases). Trimming shortened V by 3 bases and J by 2 bases, and 12 bases separated the two germline ends. This CDR3 has 15 residues. CDR1 is SGHAT and CDR2 is FQNNGV in the germline V gene. CDR3 coding DNA: TGTGCCAGCAGCTTGTTCCAGCGGGTCACAGATACGCAGTATTTT. This gives the protein CASSLFQRVTDTQYF.

V gene TRBV12-5 combines with J gene TRBJ1-4, with 7 nucleotides matching TRBD1. The CDR3 is made up of 15 amino acids. The V and J ends lost 6 bases and 0 bases, in that order; junction bases with no gene match: 4. From germline, CDR1 is LGHNT and CDR2 FRNRAP. The CDR3 DNA reads TGTGCTAGTGGCCAGGGGACAGCAACTAATGAAAAACTGTTTTTT. It yields the protein CASGQGTATNEKLFF. Together with reference TRBV12-5 and TRBJ1-4, the CDR3 gives the full variable domain: DARVTQTPRHKVTEMGQEVTMRCQPILGHNTVFWYRQTMMQGLELLAYFRNRAPLDDSGMPKDRFSAEMPDATLATLKIQPSEPRDSAVYFCASGQGTATNEKLFFGSGTQLSVL.

This clonotype has only a few counts. The chain combines TRBV20-1 with TRBJ2-3, with 7 bases matching TRBD1. This CDR3 has 13 residues. Per the germline V gene, CDR1 is DFQATT and CDR2 is SNEGSKA (reference sequence). V lost 5 bases and J lost 2; bases outside the gene matches: 4. CDR3 sequence: CSAWDRITDTQYF. CDR3 DNA sequence: TGCAGTGCTTGGGACAGAATCACAGATACGCAGTATTTT.

V is TRBV18 and J is TRBJ2-2; D is tentatively TRBD1 or TRBD2 (6 bases each). The length of the CDR3 is 16 residues. Germline CDR1 reads KGHSH; CDR2 reads LQKENI. The V end was cut by 0 bases, the J end by 4 bases, with 12 bases between. The CDR3 DNA is TGTGCCAGCTCACCACCTAACGGGGGCCCCACCGGGGAGCTGTTTTTT. Translated: CASSPPNGGPTGELFF.

The chain uses TRBV10-3 and TRBJ1-6; 9 nucleotides match TRBD1. With V trimmed by 8 bases and J by 2 bases, 1 base remained unmatched. The CDR3 runs 14 residues. Looked up from germline, CDR1 is ENHRY and CDR2 is SYGVKD. CDR3 nucleotide sequence: TGTGCCATCTGGACAGGGGCCTATAATTCACCCCTCCACTTT. Its translation: CAIWTGAYNSPLHF.

The table lists this clonotype with a few counts. The chain is built from TRBV20-1 and TRBJ1-5; D perhaps matches TRBD1 (5 bases). Per the germline V gene, CDR1 is DFQATT and CDR2 is SNEGSKA (reference sequence). The CDR3 spans 16 residues. The V gene lost 1 base and the J gene lost 0 bases, with 13 bases spanning the gap. CDR3 in DNA: TGCAGTGCTAGAGGTCAGGGCAGGTATAGCAATCAGCCCCAGCATTTT. The encoded protein is CSARGQGRYSNQPQHF.

CDR3 in DNA: TGTGCCAAAGACGCTGAGGGCCAAGCTAACTATGGCTACACCTTC. Protein product: CAKDAEGQANYGYTF. J is TRBJ1-2 and V is TRBV6-1; no clear D. This CDR3 region has 15 residues. CDR1 is MNHNS, CDR2 SASEGT, per germline. V dropped 10 bases and J dropped 0 bases, with 18 bases sitting between them.

A few counts support this clonotype. The chain is built from TRBV6-1 and TRBJ1-2, with 8 bases identical to TRBD1. The CDR3 spans 14 residues. The germline V gene has CDR1 MNHNS and CDR2 SASEGT. With V trimmed by 8 bases and J by 1 base, 6 bases remained unmatched. CDR3 in amino acids: CASDRGRDNYGYTF. In nucleotides, the CDR3 is TGTGCCAGCGACAGGGGACGTGATAACTATGGCTACACCTTC.

This chain joins TRBV25-1 and TRBJ2-7; the match to TRBD2 covers 11 bases. Germline trimming cut 2 bases from V and 4 bases from J; bases unmatched to any gene: 1. The CDR3 is 14 residues long. Germline V lookup: CDR1 MGHDK, CDR2 SYGVNS. In nucleotides, the CDR3 is TGTGCCAGCAGTGAAACTAGCGGGGGATACGAGCAGTACTTC. Protein sequence: CASSETSGGYEQYF.